This T cell receptor (beta chain) was obtained from a study of T cell clonality in common variable immunodeficiency. Findings and limits, study-wide: CVID subjects had higher TCRbeta clonality than healthy controls, most marked in about a third. Fewer TCRbeta clones were shared among CVID subjects than controls. In common variable immunodeficiency, TCR beta chains reportedly carried fewer deletions and N-nucleotide insertions.

The CDR3 length is 13 residues. V lost 4 bases and J 1 base, leaving 7 bases between the germline ends. Equal genomic DNA amounts from CVID and control samples were sequenced. Repertoires were generated with immunoSEQ multiplex PCR, while TCRdb's copy carries only in-frame clones and drops some. There are approximately 50,000 clones in the sample, none observed a single time. This clone was picked up many times. No antigen is known for it. The read ends 3 residues shy of where the CDR3 ends; the end is completed using the germline J gene. The sequencing input was peripheral blood mononuclear cells. The rearrangement links TRBV23-1 to TRBJ1-1; D uncertain. TRBV23-1 is an open reading frame whose function is uncertain. This sequence was found in a person aged 18 to 75 in good health. The CDR3 DNA, read in part, is TGCGCCAGCAGTCGCGAAGAGAACACTGAA. It encodes CASSREENTE. The complete CDR3 protein is CASSREENTEAFF.